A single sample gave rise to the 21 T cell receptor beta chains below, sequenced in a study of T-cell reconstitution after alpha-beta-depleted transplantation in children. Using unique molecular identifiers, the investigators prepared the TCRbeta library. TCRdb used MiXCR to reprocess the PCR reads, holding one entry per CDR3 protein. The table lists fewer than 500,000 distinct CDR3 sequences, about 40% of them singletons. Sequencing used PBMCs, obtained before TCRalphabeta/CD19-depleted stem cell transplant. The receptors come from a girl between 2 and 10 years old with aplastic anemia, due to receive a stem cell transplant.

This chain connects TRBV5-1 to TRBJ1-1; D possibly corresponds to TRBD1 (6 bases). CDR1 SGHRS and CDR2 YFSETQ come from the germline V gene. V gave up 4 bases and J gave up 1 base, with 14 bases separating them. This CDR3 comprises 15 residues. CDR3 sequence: CASSPGGQPNTEAFF. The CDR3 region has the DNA TGCGCCAGCAGCCCGGGTGGACAGCCGAACACTGAAGCTTTCTTT.

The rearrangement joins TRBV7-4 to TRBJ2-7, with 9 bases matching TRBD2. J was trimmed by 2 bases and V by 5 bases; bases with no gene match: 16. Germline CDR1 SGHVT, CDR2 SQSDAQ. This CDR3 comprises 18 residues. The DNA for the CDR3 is TGTGCCAGCAGCCCGAAGGCGGGTAGCGGGAGTCGGCCCTACGAGCAGTACTTC. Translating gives CASSPKAGSGSRPYEQYF.

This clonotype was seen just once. This CDR3 is CSASQGYTGELFF. The CDR3 DNA reads as TGCAGTGCTAGTCAGGGGTACACCGGGGAGCTGTTTTTT. V and J are TRBV20-1 and TRBJ2-2; D is perhaps TRBD1 (6 bases). CDR3 size: 13 residues. V was trimmed by 3 bases and J by 3 bases, leaving 8 bases between them. Germline lookup yields CDR1 DFQATT and CDR2 SNEGSKA (reference sequence).

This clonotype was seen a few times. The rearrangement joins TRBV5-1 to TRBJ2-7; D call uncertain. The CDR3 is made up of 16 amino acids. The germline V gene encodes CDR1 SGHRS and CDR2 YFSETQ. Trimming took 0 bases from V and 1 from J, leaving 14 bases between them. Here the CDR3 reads CASSLVFRRPSYEQYF. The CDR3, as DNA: TGCGCCAGCAGCTTGGTTTTCAGGAGACCTTCCTACGAGCAGTACTTC. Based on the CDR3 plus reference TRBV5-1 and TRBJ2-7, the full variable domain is KAGVTQTPRYLIKTRGQQVTLSCSPISGHRSVSWYQQTPGQGLQFLFEYFSETQRNKGNFPGRFSGRQFSNSRSEMNVSTLELGDSALYLCASSLVFRRPSYEQYFGPGTRLTVT.

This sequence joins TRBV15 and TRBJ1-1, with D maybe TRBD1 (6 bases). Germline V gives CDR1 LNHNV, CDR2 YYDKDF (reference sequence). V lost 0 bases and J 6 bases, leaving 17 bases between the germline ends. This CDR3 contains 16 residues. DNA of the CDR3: TGTGCCACCAGCAGAGATGGGGGCACAGGTGGGCCTGAAGCTTTCTTT. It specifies CATSRDGGTGGPEAFF.

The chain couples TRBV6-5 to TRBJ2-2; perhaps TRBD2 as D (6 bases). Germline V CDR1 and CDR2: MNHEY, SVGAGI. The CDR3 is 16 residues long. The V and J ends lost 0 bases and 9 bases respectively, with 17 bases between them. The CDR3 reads CASSYSMSGEKRELFF. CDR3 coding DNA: TGTGCCAGCAGTTACTCGATGTCGGGAGAAAAGCGGGAGCTGTTTTTT.

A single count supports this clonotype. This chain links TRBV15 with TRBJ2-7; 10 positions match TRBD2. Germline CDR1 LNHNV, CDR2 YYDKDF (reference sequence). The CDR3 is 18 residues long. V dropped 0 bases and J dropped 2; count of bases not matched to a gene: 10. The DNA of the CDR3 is TGTGCCACCAGCAGAGAGGGCCAGCGGGGGGGTCAAACCTACGAGCAGTACTTC. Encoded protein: CATSREGQRGGQTYEQYF.

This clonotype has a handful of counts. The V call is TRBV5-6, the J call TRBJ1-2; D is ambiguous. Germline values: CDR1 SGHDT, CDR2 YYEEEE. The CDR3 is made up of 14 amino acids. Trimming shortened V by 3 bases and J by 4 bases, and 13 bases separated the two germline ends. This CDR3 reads CASSSPGRVYGYTF. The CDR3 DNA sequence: TGTGCCAGCAGCTCACCCGGACGGGTCTATGGCTACACCTTC.

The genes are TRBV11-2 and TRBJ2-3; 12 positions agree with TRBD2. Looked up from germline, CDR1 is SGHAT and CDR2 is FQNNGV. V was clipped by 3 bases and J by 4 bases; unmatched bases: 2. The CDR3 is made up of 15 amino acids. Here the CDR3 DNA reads TGTGCCAGCAGCTTTCTAGCGGGGGGGCCAGATACGCAGTATTTT. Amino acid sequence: CASSFLAGGPDTQYF.

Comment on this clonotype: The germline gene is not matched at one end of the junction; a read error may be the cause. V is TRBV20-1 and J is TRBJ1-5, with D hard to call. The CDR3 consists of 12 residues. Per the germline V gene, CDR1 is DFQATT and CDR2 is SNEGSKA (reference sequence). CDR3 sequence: CSAKAGPQAQHF. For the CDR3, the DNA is TGCAGTGCGAAGGCCGGTCCTCAGGCCCAGCATTTT.

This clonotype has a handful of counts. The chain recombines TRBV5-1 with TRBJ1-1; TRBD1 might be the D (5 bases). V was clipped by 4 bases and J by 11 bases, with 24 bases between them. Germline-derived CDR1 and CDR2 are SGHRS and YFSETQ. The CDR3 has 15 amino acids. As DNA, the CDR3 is TGCGCCAGCAGCGGGTTGGTTGGGACCCGAAACATGGCTTTCTTT. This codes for CASSGLVGTRNMAFF.

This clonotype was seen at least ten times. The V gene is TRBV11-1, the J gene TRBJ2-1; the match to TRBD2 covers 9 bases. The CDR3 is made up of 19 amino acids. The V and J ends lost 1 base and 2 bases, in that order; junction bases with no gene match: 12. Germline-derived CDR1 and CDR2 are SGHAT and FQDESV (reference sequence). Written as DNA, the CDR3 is TGTGCCAGCAGCTTAGGACTAGCGGCATATAAAGAAACCTACAATGAGCAGTTCTTC. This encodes CASSLGLAAYKETYNEQFF.

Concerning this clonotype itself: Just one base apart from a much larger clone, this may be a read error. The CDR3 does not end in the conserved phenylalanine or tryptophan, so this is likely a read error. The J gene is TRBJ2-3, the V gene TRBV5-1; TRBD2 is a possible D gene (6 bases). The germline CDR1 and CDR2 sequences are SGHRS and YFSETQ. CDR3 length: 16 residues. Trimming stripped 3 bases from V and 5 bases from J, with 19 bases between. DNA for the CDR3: TGCGCCAGCAGCTATTCCGGGACTCCGGCGGGAGATACGCAGTATCTT. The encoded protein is CASSYSGTPAGDTQYL.

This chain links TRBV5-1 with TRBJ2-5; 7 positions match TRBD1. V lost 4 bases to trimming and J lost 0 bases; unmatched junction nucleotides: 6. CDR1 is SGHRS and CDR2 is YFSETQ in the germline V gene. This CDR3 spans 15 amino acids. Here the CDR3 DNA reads TGCGCCAGCAGCCGGACAGGAGAGTACCAAGAGACCCAGTACTTC. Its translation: CASSRTGEYQETQYF. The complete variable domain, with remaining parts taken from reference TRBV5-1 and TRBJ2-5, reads KAGVTQTPRYLIKTRGQQVTLSCSPISGHRSVSWYQQTPGQGLQFLFEYFSETQRNKGNFPGRFSGRQFSNSRSEMNVSTLELGDSALYLCASSRTGEYQETQYFGPGTRLLVL.

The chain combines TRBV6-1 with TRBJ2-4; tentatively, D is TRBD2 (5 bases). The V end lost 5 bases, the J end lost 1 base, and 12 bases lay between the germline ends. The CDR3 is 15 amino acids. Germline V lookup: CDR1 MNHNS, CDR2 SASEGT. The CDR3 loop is CASSRRERAKNIQYF. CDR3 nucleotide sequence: TGTGCCAGCAGTCGTAGGGAGAGGGCCAAAAACATTCAGTACTTC.

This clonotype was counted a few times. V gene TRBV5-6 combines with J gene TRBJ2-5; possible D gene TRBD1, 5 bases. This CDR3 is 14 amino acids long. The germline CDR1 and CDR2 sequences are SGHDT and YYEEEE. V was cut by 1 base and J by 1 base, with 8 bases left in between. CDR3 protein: CASSLKGAQETQYF. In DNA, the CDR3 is TGTGCCAGCAGCTTGAAAGGGGCCCAAGAGACCCAGTACTTC.

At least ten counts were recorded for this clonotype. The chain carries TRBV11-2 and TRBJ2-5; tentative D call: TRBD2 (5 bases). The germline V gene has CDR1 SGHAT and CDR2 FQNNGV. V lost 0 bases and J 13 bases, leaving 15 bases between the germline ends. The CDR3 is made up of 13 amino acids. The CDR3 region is CASSLDRTPNPYF. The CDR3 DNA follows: TGTGCCAGCAGCTTAGATCGGACTCCCAATCCGTACTTC.

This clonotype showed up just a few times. CDR3 residues: CASSLEYGKLNYGYTF. CDR3 coding DNA: TGTGCCAGCAGTTTAGAGTACGGAAAACTTAACTATGGCTACACCTTC. The chain is built from TRBV28 and TRBJ1-2; no clear D. This CDR3 comprises 16 residues. V lost 2 bases and J 1 base, leaving 14 bases between the germline ends. Looked up from germline, CDR1 is MDHEN and CDR2 is SYDVKM.

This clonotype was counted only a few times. CDR3: CSARDRGGGSYNEQFF. For the CDR3, the DNA is TGCAGTGCTAGAGATAGGGGGGGCGGCTCCTACAATGAGCAGTTCTTC. This chain joins TRBV20-1 and TRBJ2-1; possible D gene TRBD2, 7 bases. Per germline, CDR1 DFQATT and CDR2 SNEGSKA (reference sequence). The CDR3 sequence is 16 residues long. V was pared by 0 bases and J by 0 bases, with 12 bases between.

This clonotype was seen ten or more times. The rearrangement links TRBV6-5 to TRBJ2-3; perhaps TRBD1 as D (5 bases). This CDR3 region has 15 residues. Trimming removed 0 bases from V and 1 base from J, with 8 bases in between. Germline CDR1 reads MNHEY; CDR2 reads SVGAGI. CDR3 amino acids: CASSYSVQGTDTQYF. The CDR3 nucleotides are TGTGCCAGCAGTTACTCGGTACAGGGCACAGATACGCAGTATTTT.

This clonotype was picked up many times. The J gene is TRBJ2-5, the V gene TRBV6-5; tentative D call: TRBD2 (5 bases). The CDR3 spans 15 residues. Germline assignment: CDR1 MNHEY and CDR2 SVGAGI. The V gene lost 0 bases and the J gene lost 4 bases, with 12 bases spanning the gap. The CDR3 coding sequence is TGTGCCAGCAGTTACTCGATGCTAGCCTCAGAGACCCAGTACTTC. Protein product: CASSYSMLASETQYF.